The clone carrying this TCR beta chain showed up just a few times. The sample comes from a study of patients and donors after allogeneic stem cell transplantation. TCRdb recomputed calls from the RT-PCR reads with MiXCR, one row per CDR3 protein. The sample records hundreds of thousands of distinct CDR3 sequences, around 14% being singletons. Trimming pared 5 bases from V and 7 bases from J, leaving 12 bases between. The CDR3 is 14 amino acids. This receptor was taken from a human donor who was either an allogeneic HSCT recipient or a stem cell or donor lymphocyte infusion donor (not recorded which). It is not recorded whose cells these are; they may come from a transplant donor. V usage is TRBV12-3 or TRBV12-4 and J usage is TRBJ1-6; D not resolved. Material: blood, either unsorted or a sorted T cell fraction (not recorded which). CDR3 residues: CASSVQISNSPLHF. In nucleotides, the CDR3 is TGTGCCAGCAGTGTCCAGATTTCGAATTCACCCCTCCACTTT.